This T cell receptor (beta chain) originates from a study of preoperative IRX-2 immunotherapy in early breast cancer. Trimming shortened V by 5 bases and J by 4 bases, and 17 bases separated the two germline ends. Germline assignment: CDR1 SGHNT and CDR2 YENEEA. The CDR3 loop spans 15 amino acids. Repertoires were generated with immunoSEQ multiplex PCR, while TCRdb's copy carries only in-frame clones and drops some. Of roughly 25,000 clones listed, about 83% were seen once; the top ten hold approximately 2.2%. Treatment reported: preoperative locoregional IRX-2 cytokine immunotherapy. The chain has TRBV11-3 and TRBJ1-2; D ambiguous. The TCR was taken from a human donor with breast cancer. Sequencing was performed on lymph node tissue, taken before IRX-2 immunotherapy. Here the CDR3 reads CASSQVGNLVYGYTF. Here the CDR3 DNA reads TGTGCCAGCAGCCAAGTAGGAAACCTAGTCTATGGCTACACCTTC.